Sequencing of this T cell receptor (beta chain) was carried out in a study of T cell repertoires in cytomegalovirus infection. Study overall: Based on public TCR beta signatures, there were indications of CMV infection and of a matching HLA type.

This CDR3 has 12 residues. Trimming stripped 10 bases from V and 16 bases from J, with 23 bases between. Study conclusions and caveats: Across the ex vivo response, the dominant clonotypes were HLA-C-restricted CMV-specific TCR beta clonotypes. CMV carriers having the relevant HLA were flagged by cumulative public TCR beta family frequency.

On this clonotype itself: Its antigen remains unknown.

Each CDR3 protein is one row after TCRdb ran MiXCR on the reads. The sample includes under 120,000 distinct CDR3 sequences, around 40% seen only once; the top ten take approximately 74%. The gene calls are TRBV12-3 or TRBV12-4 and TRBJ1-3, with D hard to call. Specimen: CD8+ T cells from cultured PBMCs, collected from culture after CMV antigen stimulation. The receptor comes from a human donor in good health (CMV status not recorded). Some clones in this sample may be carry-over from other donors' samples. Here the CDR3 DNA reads TGTGCCATAAAGTCATCAGCCGAAGGTGTGTATTTT. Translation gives CAIKSSAEGVYF.